Listed below are T cell receptor beta chains from one sample, sequenced in a study of blood T cell repertoires in COVID-19. TCRdb's copy holds only in-frame clones and misses some; the assay was immunoSEQ multiplex PCR. The data hold over 300,000 clones, with around 90% observed a single time. The specimen was peripheral blood. The receptors here all came from a man aged 40-50 years with acute or convalescent COVID-19. Each CDR3 is given with its conserved first and last residue. D genes are given only for firm matches. Some rows mark clone size as missing; the rest say once, few, many or name a class of expanded clone.

len	v_gene	abundance	j_gene	d_gene	CDR3nt	CDR3aa
16	TRBV5-1	-	TRBJ2-7	-	TGCGCCAGCAGCTTGGCCCCGGACAGTCCTACCTACGAGCAGTACTTC	CASSLAPDSPTYEQYF
15	TRBV6-5	-	TRBJ2-7	TRBD1	TGTGCCAGCAGTTTGACAGGGGGCGCCTCCTACGAGCAGTACTTC	CASSLTGGASYEQYF
17	TRBV24-1	-	TRBJ1-4	TRBD1	TGTGCCACCAGTGACCCCCAGGAAGACAGGGGTAATGAAAAACTGTTTTTT	CATSDPQEDRGNEKLFF
16	TRBV4-3	-	TRBJ1-2	TRBD1	TGCGCCAGCAGCCAAGGGTTCCTAACAGGGGAAAATGGCTACACCTTC	CASSQGFLTGENGYTF
13	TRBV2	-	TRBJ2-1	-	TGTGCCAGCAGTGGCGTCCGGTTGGATGAGCAGTTCTTC	CASSGVRLDEQFF
15	TRBV19	-	TRBJ1-5	-	TGTGCCAGTAGACCCCGGAGGAGTGACAATCAGCCCCAGCATTTT	CASRPRRSDNQPQHF
17	TRBV3-1/TRBV3-2	once	TRBJ1-1	-	TGTGCCAGCAGCCCTACTAGGGTCACAGGGCTGAACACTGAAGCTTTCTTT	CASSPTRVTGLNTEAFF
18	TRBV4-1	-	TRBJ2-6	TRBD2	TGCGCCAGCAGCCAAGTCGGGGGGAGAAACCTCCGGGCCAACGTCCTGACTTTC	CASSQVGGRNLRANVLTF
14	TRBV18	-	TRBJ2-1	-	TGTGCCAGCTCACCCTCGCGACAGGTAAATGAGCAGTTCTTC	CASSPSRQVNEQFF
15	TRBV7-8	-	TRBJ2-7	-	TGTGCCAGCAGCTTAGCCTCGGCTAGCCACTACGAGCAGTACTTC	CASSLASASHYEQYF
14	TRBV6-5	-	TRBJ2-3	-	TGTGCCAGCAGCGCTAGCTTTGGCACAGATACGCAGTATTTT	CASSASFGTDTQYF
15	TRBV9	-	TRBJ1-5	TRBD1	TGTGCCAGCAGCTCGGGGGGACAGGGTAGCCAGCCCCAGCATTTT	CASSSGGQGSQPQHF
15	TRBV18	-	TRBJ2-2	-	TGTGCCAGCTCACCAACATACCCAGGGTCCGGGGAGCTGTTTTTT	CASSPTYPGSGELFF